This TCR beta chain derives from a study of cytomegalovirus exposure and HLA in healthy donors. CDR1 SQVTM and CDR2 ANQGSEA come from the germline V gene. V shed 3 bases and J 6 bases; nucleotides not matched to a gene: 5. The CDR3 is 13 residues long. The PCR was carried out with 60 Vbeta primers and 13 Jbeta primers. Assay: immunoSEQ multiplex PCR; the TCRdb copy retains only in-frame clones and omits some. This sample carries roughly 100,000 clones, with 0.59% going to the ten biggest clones. Findings of the study overall: Previously analyzed data showed that most TCR beta V segments were productive at a frequency of about 87% or about 30%.

To note about this clone: What it binds is unknown.

The chain couples TRBV29-1 to TRBJ1-2; 9 bases are a match to TRBD1. The sample consisted of PBMCs. The source is a man aged 50 or older in good health and CMV-seronegative. The CDR3 DNA follows: TGCAGCGTTGACGGGACAGGGTCCAATGGCTACACCTTC. This translates into CSVDGTGSNGYTF. Full variable domain (outside the CDR3, taken from reference TRBV29-1 and TRBJ1-2): SAVISQKPSRDICQRGTSLTIQCQVDSQVTMMFWYRQQPGQSLTLIATANQGSEATYESGFVIDKFPISRPNLTFSTLTVSNMSPEDSSIYLCSVDGTGSNGYTFGSGTRLTVV.